The T cell receptor (beta chain) described here comes from a study of T cells after yellow fever vaccination. For the study at large: With SMART-Seq v4 Ultra Low Input, the fractions containing low cell numbers were prepared. Findings and limits, study-wide: Overlap between CD4 and CD8 compartments was detected for a small share of clonotypes.

On this clonotype: The antigen is not known.

Per the germline V gene, CDR1 is LGHNA and CDR2 is YNFKEQ. V lost 0 bases and J lost 7; bases outside the gene matches: 4. This CDR3 has 17 residues. Each CDR3 protein is one row after TCRdb ran MiXCR on the 5' RACE reads. Counted here are approximately 510,000 distinct CDR3 sequences, 21% occurring once; the ten biggest clones make up approximately 16%. The chain is built from TRBV4-2 and TRBJ2-2; 14 nucleotides align to TRBD2. This clonotype was sampled from a man aged 18 to 29 who received the YFV17D yellow fever vaccine. The sample consisted of PBMCs, taken 21 days after the first yellow fever vaccination. CDR3 sequence reads: CASSQETSGGAGGELFF. The CDR3, as DNA: TGTGCCAGCAGCCAAGAGACTAGCGGGGGGGCAGGCGGGGAGCTGTTTTTT.